Below are 10 T cell receptor beta chains sequenced from a single sample in a study of CD8 T cells in ankylosing spondylitis. TCRdb processed the 5' RACE reads anew with MiXCR; each CDR3 protein has one entry. The sample has 350,000 to 450,000 distinct CDR3 sequences; approximately 20% are singletons. The sample was blood, either unsorted or a sorted T cell fraction (not recorded which). The receptors shown here come from a male donor with ankylosing spondylitis or in good health (not recorded which).

The chain has TRBV10-2 and TRBJ1-5; D unresolved. Germline loops: CDR1 WSHSY, CDR2 SAAADI. V was pared by 4 bases and J by 10 bases, with 20 bases between. The CDR3 covers 15 residues. The CDR3 coding sequence is TGCGCCAGCAGTGGGTTGGACGGCCCAGGATCCCCCCAGCATTTT. Amino acid sequence: CASSGLDGPGSPQHF.

Concerning this clonotype itself: Relative to the germline gene, one junction end is altered; a read error may explain this. The chain combines TRBV7-9 with TRBJ2-7, with a tentative D call TRBD1 (6 bases). The length of the CDR3 is 13 residues. CDR1 is SEHNR and CDR2 is FQNEAQ in the germline V gene (reference sequence). The CDR3 nucleotides read TGTGCCAGCAGCTTAGCGGACAGAGGAGAGCAGAACTTC. Translation: CASSLADRGEQNF.

V and J are TRBV11-2 and TRBJ2-7; the D is unclear. The germline gives CDR1 SGHAT, CDR2 FQNNGV. Trimming took 2 bases from V and 5 from J, leaving 7 bases between them. CDR3 length: 12 amino acids. The CDR3 spells CASSLRSHEQYF. The CDR3, as DNA: TGTGCCAGCAGCTTAAGGTCGCACGAGCAGTACTTC.

As DNA, the CDR3 is TGTGCCAGCTCACCCCTGGACACTTCACCCCTCCACTTT. Amino acids: CASSPLDTSPLHF. The V gene is TRBV18, the J gene TRBJ1-6; tentative D call: TRBD1 (5 bases). CDR3 length equals 13 residues. CDR1 and CDR2 from the germline V gene are KGHSH and LQKENI. Deletions cut 3 bases from V and 9 bases from J, with 9 bases between.

The CDR3 loop is CASSILYNTEAFF. In nucleotides, the CDR3 is TGTGCCAGTAGTATTTTGTATAACACTGAAGCTTTCTTT. V and J are TRBV19 and TRBJ1-1; D is undetermined. The CDR3 extends over 13 amino acids. Germline V gene sequence: CDR1 LNHDA, CDR2 SQIVND (reference sequence). V was clipped by 3 bases and J by 2 bases, with 7 bases between them.

The rearrangement joins TRBV12-3 or TRBV12-4 to TRBJ2-1, with D possibly matching TRBD1 (6 bases). V was cut by 6 bases and J by 8 bases, with 14 bases left in between. The CDR3 spans 13 residues. CDR3 DNA: TGTGCCAGCAGCCCTACAGGGACGTATGAGCAGTTCTTC. Protein product: CASSPTGTYEQFF.

This chain links TRBV2 with TRBJ2-5, with D perhaps TRBD2 (6 bases). V lost 3 bases and J lost 4, with 9 bases in between. CDR1 SNHLY and CDR2 FYNNEI come from the germline V gene. The CDR3 runs 13 residues. CDR3 sequence reads: CASSDPAGETQYF. CDR3 DNA: TGTGCCAGCAGTGATCCAGCGGGAGAGACCCAGTACTTC.

J is TRBJ2-6 and V is TRBV7-8; D is unresolved. Trimming shortened V by 4 bases and J by 4 bases, and 14 bases separated the two germline ends. CDR1 SGHVS and CDR2 FQNEAQ come from the germline V gene. There are 16 residues in the CDR3. CDR3 region: CASSSAEVRGANVLTF. The CDR3 bases are TGTGCCAGCAGCTCCGCCGAGGTTCGCGGGGCCAACGTCCTGACTTTC.

This clonotype was counted a few times. V gene TRBV5-1 combines with J gene TRBJ2-1, with D unresolved. With 0 bases removed from V and 9 bases from J, the gap between germline ends came to 10 bases. From germline, CDR1 is SGHRS and CDR2 YFSETQ. The CDR3 consists of 13 residues. The CDR3 DNA follows: TGCGCCAGCAGCTTGGCGTCCGGTGGTGAGCAGTTCTTC. It specifies CASSLASGGEQFF.

This clonotype was counted only a few times. The rearrangement joins TRBV12-3 or TRBV12-4 to TRBJ2-2; D not certain. The CDR3 totals 14 residues. V lost 5 bases, J lost 1 base, and 8 bases lay in between. CDR3: CASSPPRNTGELFF. The CDR3 DNA is TGTGCCAGCAGTCCACCCCGGAACACCGGGGAGCTGTTTTTT.